This T cell receptor (beta chain) came from a study of shared clonotypes between healthy human individuals. Clones were read by immunoSEQ multiplex PCR, and TCRdb kept only the in-frame ones, dropping some. The repertoire holds 2 million to 2.5 million clones, with about 95% as singletons. CD45RO-negative, CCR7-positively selected cells formed the naive CD8 fraction, excluding terminally differentiated effector memory CD45RA+ cells. What was sequenced was naive CD8+ T cells sorted from blood. The TCR was taken from a man aged 18 to 29 in good health.

DNA for the CDR3: TGTGCCAGCAGCCCCGGGACAGTCTCCCTGAACACTGAAGCTTTCTTT. Translated, it gives CASSPGTVSLNTEAFF. This chain links TRBV7-6 with TRBJ1-1, with 7 positions matching TRBD1. Per the germline V gene, CDR1 is SGHVS and CDR2 is FNYEAQ. Unmatched junction bases numbered 9, after V lost 5 bases and J lost 0 bases. This CDR3 spans 16 amino acids.